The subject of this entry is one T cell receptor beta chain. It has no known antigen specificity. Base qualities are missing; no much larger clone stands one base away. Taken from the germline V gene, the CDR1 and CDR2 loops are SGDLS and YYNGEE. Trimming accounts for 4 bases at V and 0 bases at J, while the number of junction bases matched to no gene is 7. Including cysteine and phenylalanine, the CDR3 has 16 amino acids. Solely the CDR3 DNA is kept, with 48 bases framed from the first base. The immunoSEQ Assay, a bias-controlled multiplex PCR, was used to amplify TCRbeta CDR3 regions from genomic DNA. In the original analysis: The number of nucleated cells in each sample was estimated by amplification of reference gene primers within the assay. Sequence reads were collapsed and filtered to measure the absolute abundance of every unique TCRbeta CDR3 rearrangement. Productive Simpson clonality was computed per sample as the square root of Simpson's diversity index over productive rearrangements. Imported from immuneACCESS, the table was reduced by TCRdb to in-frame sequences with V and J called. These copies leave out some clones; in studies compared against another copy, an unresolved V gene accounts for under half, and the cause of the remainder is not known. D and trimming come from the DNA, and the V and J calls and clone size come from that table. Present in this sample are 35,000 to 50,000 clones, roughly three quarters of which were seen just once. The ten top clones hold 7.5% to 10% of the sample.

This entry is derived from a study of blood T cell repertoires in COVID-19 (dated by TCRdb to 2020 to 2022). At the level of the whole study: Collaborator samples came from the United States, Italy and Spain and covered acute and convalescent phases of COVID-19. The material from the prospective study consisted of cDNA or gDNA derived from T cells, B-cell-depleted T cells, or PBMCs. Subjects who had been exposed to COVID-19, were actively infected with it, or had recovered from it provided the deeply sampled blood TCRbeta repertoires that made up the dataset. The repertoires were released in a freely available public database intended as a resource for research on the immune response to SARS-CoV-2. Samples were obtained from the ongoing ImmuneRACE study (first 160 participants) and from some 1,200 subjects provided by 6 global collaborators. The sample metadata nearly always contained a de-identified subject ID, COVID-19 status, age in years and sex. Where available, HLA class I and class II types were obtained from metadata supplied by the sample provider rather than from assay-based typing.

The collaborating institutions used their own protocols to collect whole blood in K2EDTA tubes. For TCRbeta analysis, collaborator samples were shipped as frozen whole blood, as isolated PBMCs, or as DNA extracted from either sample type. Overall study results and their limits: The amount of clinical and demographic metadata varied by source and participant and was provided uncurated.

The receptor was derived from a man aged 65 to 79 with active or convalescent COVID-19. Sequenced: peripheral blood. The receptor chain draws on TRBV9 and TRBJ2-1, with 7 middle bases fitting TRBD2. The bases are TGTGCCAGCAGCCCCCCCGCGGGGGACTCCTACAATGAGCAGTTCTTC. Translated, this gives CASSPPAGDSYNEQFF.